This T cell receptor (beta chain) was profiled in a study of CD8+CD57+ T cells in acquired aplastic anemia. Study-level information: Roughly 3 ug was the average amount of DNA from sorted CD4+ and CD8+ cells.

Germline V CDR1 and CDR2: MGHDK, SYGVNS. The length of the CDR3 is 16 residues. V gave up 5 bases and J gave up 5 bases, with 18 bases separating them. The use of genomic DNA as template underpinned the TCR beta VDJ and CDR3 profiling. One entry per CDR3 protein results from TCRdb running MiXCR on the reads. This table holds some 170,000 distinct CDR3 sequences, 35% to 55% found once. This clonotype was recorded at least ten times. This TCR derives from a human donor in good health. Sequenced sample: sorted CD4+, CD8+, or CD8+CD57+ T cells (not recorded which) from PBMCs. The V call is TRBV25-1, the J call TRBJ2-2; maybe TRBD1 (6 bases). CDR3 bases: TGTGCCAGCAGTAAAAACAGGGCACAGGGAACCGGGGAGCTGTTTTTT. This codes for CASSKNRAQGTGELFF.